This T cell receptor (beta chain) was recovered during a study of blood T cell repertoires in COVID-19. There are 13 residues in the CDR3. CDR1 is KGHSH and CDR2 is LQKENI in the germline V gene. J was trimmed by 6 bases and V by 6 bases; bases with no gene match: 6. Sequenced by immunoSEQ multiplex PCR; TCRdb stores in-frame clones only, minus some. Of just over 95,000 clones in the sample, about nine tenths were seen once. The V call is TRBV18, the J call TRBJ1-2, with 8 bases that match TRBD1. Sequenced input: peripheral blood. This receptor was obtained from a man aged 55 to 70 with acute or convalescent COVID-19. The CDR3, as DNA: TGTGCCAGCTCCCAGTACAGGGGGGATGGCTACACCTTC. The encoded protein is CASSQYRGDGYTF.